This T cell receptor beta chain was profiled in a study of graft-versus-host responses after intestinal transplantation. V was pared by 6 bases and J by 0 bases, with 3 bases of the junction left unmatched. The germline V gene encodes CDR1 MNHEY and CDR2 SMNVEV (reference sequence). The CDR3 totals 15 residues. This clone is medium-sized in the sample. Generated by immunoSEQ multiplex PCR, the TCRdb table keeps only in-frame clones and is missing some. The sample has 7,000 to 10,000 clones, around 30% seen once. The sequence derives from a human patient who received an intestinal transplant. The genes are TRBV27 and TRBJ1-3; 9 nucleotides match TRBD1. The sample consisted of alloreactive CD4+ T cells from a mixed lymphocyte reaction culture, taken before intestinal transplant. Subset meaning: CFSE-low proliferating T cells sorted from approximately six-day pre-transplant mixed lymphocyte reaction (GvH or HvG direction). CDR3: CASRTGGPSGNTIYF. DNA for the CDR3: TGTGCCAGCAGAACAGGGGGCCCCTCTGGAAACACCATATATTTT.